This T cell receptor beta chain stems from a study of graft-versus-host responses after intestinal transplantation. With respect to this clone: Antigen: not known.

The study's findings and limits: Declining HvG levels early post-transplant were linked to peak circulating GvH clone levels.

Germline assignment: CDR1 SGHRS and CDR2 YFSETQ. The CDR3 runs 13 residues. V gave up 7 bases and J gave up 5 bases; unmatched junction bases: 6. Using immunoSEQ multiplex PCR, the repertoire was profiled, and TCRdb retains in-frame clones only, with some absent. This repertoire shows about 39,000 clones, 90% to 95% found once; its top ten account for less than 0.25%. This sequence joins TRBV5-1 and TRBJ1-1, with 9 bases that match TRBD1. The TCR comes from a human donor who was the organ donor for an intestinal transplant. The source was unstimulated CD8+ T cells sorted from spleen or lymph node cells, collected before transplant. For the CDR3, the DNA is TGCGCCAGCCGCGGACAGGGGAAGACTGAAGCTTTCTTT. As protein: CASRGQGKTEAFF.